This T cell receptor (beta chain) originates from a study of cytomegalovirus exposure and HLA in healthy donors. The CDR3 contains 15 residues. Deletions cut 1 base from V and 0 bases from J, with 7 bases between. The germline gives CDR1 SEHNR, CDR2 FQNEAQ (reference sequence). The PCR had 60 Vbeta and 13 Jbeta primers. The assay was immunoSEQ multiplex PCR, and TCRdb's table has in-frame clones only and misses some. Of about 200,000 clones in the sample, 75% to 85% were seen once. This TCR was recovered from a woman in her forties or fifties in good health and CMV-seropositive. This rearrangement joins TRBV7-9 to TRBJ1-5; the D gene is possibly TRBD1 (6 bases). Sequenced sample: PBMCs. CDR3 region: CASSLGDTSNQPQHF. The CDR3 nucleotides read TGTGCCAGCAGCTTAGGGGACACTAGCAATCAGCCCCAGCATTTT. Drawing the rest from reference TRBV7-9 and TRBJ1-5, the complete variable domain is DTGVSQNPRHKITKRGQNVTFRCDPISEHNRLYWYRQTLGQGPEFLTYFQNEAQLEKSRLLSDRFSAERPKGSFSTLEIQRTEQGDSAMYLCASSLGDTSNQPQHFGDGTRLSIL.